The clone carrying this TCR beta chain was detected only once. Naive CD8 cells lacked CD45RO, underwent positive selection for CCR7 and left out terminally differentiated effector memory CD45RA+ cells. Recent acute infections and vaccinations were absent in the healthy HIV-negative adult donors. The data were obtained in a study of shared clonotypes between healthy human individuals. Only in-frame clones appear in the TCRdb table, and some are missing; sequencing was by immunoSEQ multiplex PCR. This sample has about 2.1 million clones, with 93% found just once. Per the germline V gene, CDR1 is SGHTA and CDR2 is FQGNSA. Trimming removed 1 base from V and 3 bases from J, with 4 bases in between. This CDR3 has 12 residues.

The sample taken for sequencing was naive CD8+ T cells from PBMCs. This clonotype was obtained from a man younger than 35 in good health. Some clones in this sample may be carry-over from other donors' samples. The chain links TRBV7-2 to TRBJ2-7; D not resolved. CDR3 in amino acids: CASSLGDYEQYF. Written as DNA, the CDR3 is TGTGCCAGCAGCTTAGGAGACTACGAGCAGTACTTC. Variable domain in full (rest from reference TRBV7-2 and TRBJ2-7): GAGVSQSPSNKVTEKGKDVELRCDPISGHTALYWYRQSLGQGLEFLIYFQGNSAPDKSGLPSDRFSAERTGGSVSTLTIQRTQQEDSAVYLCASSLGDYEQYFGPGTRLTVT.